One and the same sample provided the 29 T cell receptor beta chains below, sequenced in a study of shared T cell receptors in the human thymus. This table comes from immunoSEQ multiplex PCR, and its TCRdb copy is limited to in-frame clones, with some not included. The table shows about 730,000 clones, with roughly 85% occurring only once. In addition, the sample was reused for a study of human thymus T cells.

Sample: thymocytes. The receptors originated from a girl less than two years old with a congenital heart defect.

This clone was seen more than once but under ten times. This chain links TRBV7-6 with TRBJ1-5; 9 nucleotides match TRBD1. The CDR3 covers 18 residues. Germline V gene data show CDR1 as SGHVS and CDR2 as FNYEAQ. Trimming took 1 base from V and 4 from J; bases not matched to a gene: 11. CDR3 residues: CASSLEDRQGERNQPQHF. CDR3 in DNA: TGTGCCAGCAGCTTAGAAGATCGACAGGGGGAAAGAAATCAGCCCCAGCATTTT.

The genes are TRBV7-9 and TRBJ1-3; unclear D gene. The CDR3 has 12 residues. Trimming took 1 base from V and 7 from J, leaving 5 bases between them. The germline V gene encodes CDR1 SEHNR and CDR2 FQNEAQ (reference sequence). The CDR3 sequence is CASSLGRNTIYF. The CDR3, as DNA: TGTGCCAGCAGCTTAGGGAGGAACACCATATATTTT.

This chain connects TRBV28 to TRBJ1-2; 10 bases fit TRBD1. This CDR3 spans 15 amino acids. Germline V gene lookup returns CDR1 MDHEN and CDR2 SYDVKM. Unmatched junction bases numbered 8, after V lost 4 bases and J lost 6 bases. The CDR3: CASSSRQGAVNGYTF. The CDR3 nucleotides are TGTGCCAGCAGTTCGCGACAGGGGGCGGTAAATGGCTACACCTTC.

This clone has a single count. The chain uses TRBV10-3 and TRBJ1-5; D not resolved. This CDR3 is built from 14 residues. From germline, CDR1 is ENHRY and CDR2 SYGVKD. The V end lost 4 bases, the J end lost 4 bases, and 11 bases lay between the germline ends. For the CDR3, the DNA is TGTGCCATCAGTGTTGAAAGGGAGAATCAGCCCCAGCATTTT. Translation gives CAISVERENQPQHF.

The CDR3 region is CASSLTPIGQADGYTF. CDR3 sequence (DNA): TGTGCCAGCAGCTTAACACCTATCGGACAGGCGGATGGCTACACCTTC. The chain uses TRBV11-2 and TRBJ1-2, with 7 bases fitting TRBD1. Germline CDR1 SGHAT, CDR2 FQNNGV. CDR3 length equals 16 residues. The trim removed 2 bases at V and 6 bases at J, leaving 12 bases unmatched.

The chain couples TRBV4-3 to TRBJ1-2; 8 nucleotides match TRBD1. The germline V gene encodes CDR1 LGHNA and CDR2 YSLEER. The V gene end was trimmed by 1 base and the J gene end by 7 bases; junction bases not matched to a gene: 2. The CDR3 sequence is 13 residues long. CDR3 amino acids: CASSQVTGAGYTF. CDR3 nucleotides: TGCGCCAGCAGCCAAGTGACAGGGGCTGGCTACACCTTC.

This chain connects TRBV5-6 to TRBJ2-5; D is perhaps TRBD1 (5 bases). Germline CDR1 is SGHDT and CDR2 is YYEEEE. Trimming cost V 2 bases and J 5 bases, with 19 bases left between them. This CDR3 has 16 residues. CDR3 bases: TGTGCCAGCAGCTTTCTGCCGTTTTGTCGACAGGAGACCCAGTACTTC. It is translated as CASSFLPFCRQETQYF. Supplemented by reference TRBV5-6 and TRBJ2-5, the full variable domain reads DAGVTQSPTHLIKTRGQQVTLRCSPKSGHDTVSWYQQALGQGPQFIFQYYEEEERQRGNFPDRFSGHQFPNYSSELNVNALLLGDSALYLCASSFLPFCRQETQYFGPGTRLLVL.

Here the CDR3 DNA reads TGCGCCAGCAGTCCACCCGGGGGGGGGTCCTCTGGAAACACCATATATTTT. Protein sequence: CASSPPGGGSSGNTIYF. This chain uses TRBV4-1 with TRBJ1-3; weak D call: TRBD1 (5 bases). The CDR3 is made up of 17 amino acids. Germline lookup yields CDR1 MGHRA and CDR2 YSYEKL. V lost 6 bases, J lost 0 bases, and 18 bases lay in between.

The V call is TRBV5-6, the J call TRBJ2-7, with 10 bases aligning to TRBD1. The CDR3 has 14 residues. Germline values: CDR1 SGHDT, CDR2 YYEEEE. The J segment lost 3 bases and the V segment lost 6 bases, leaving 6 bases of the junction unmatched. Written as DNA, the CDR3 is TGTGCCAGCACCGGACAGGGGGACCTCTACGAGCAGTACTTC. The encoded protein is CASTGQGDLYEQYF.

The V call is TRBV7-6, the J call TRBJ2-1; TRBD1 matches 8 bases. Germline V gene lookup returns CDR1 SGHVS and CDR2 FNYEAQ. The CDR3 consists of 16 residues. The V and J ends lost 0 bases and 3 bases, in that order; junction bases with no gene match: 4. As DNA, the CDR3 is TGTGCCAGCAGCTTAGCGCAGGGGGCGGACTACAATGAGCAGTTCTTC. Its protein is CASSLAQGADYNEQFF.

CDR3 protein: CASSTEGGPYGYTF. CDR3 bases: TGTGCCAGCAGTACAGAAGGGGGACCCTATGGCTACACCTTC. The chain links TRBV5-6 to TRBJ1-2, with D perhaps TRBD1 (6 bases). The CDR3 length is 14 residues. Deletions cut 5 bases from V and 4 bases from J, with 15 bases between. CDR1 is SGHDT and CDR2 is YYEEEE in the germline V gene. The full variable domain, its missing parts supplied by reference TRBV5-6 and TRBJ1-2, is DAGVTQSPTHLIKTRGQQVTLRCSPKSGHDTVSWYQQALGQGPQFIFQYYEEEERQRGNFPDRFSGHQFPNYSSELNVNALLLGDSALYLCASSTEGGPYGYTFGSGTRLTVV.

The rearrangement links TRBV12-5 to TRBJ2-5, with 8 nucleotides matching TRBD2. The CDR3 covers 16 residues. CDR1 is LGHNT and CDR2 is FRNRAP in the germline V gene. J lost 3 bases, V lost 5 bases, and 11 bases had no gene match. The CDR3 protein is CASGPGRERKEETQYF. The CDR3 DNA reads as TGTGCTAGTGGTCCCGGGAGGGAGCGGAAAGAAGAGACCCAGTACTTC.

Only a few counts were recorded for this clone. V usage is TRBV15 and J usage is TRBJ2-3; D is perhaps TRBD2 (5 bases). CDR3 length equals 16 residues. Per the germline V gene, CDR1 is LNHNV and CDR2 is YYDKDF (reference sequence). V shed 0 bases and J shed 3 bases, with 13 bases lying between them. The CDR3 sequence: CATSRDARGRTDTQYF. In DNA, the CDR3 is TGTGCCACCAGCAGAGATGCTCGGGGTCGGACAGATACGCAGTATTTT.

This clone was found once. The chain combines TRBV6-7 with TRBJ2-5, with D perhaps TRBD1 (5 bases). TRBV6-7 is classed as an ORF, of uncertain function. V was shortened by 0 bases and J by 2 bases, with 10 bases between the two germline ends. This CDR3 spans 15 amino acids. The CDR3 spells CASSYSNRPQETQYF. DNA for the CDR3: TGTGCCAGCAGTTACTCTAACAGGCCACAAGAGACCCAGTACTTC.

The chain employs TRBV5-6 and TRBJ1-2, with a weak D call TRBD1 (6 bases). Germline-derived CDR1 and CDR2 are SGHDT and YYEEEE. This CDR3 has 15 amino acids. V was pared by 0 bases and J by 7 bases, with 16 bases between. For the CDR3, the DNA is TGTGCCAGCAGCTTGGCCGTCGTCCTAGGGGGTGGCTACACCTTC. Translating gives CASSLAVVLGGGYTF.

The V call is TRBV10-3, the J call TRBJ1-2; D is ambiguous. V was clipped by 3 bases and J by 0 bases, with 8 bases between them. Germline values: CDR1 ENHRY, CDR2 SYGVKD. This CDR3 has 14 amino acids. The CDR3 sequence is CAISDILANYGYTF. The CDR3 DNA follows: TGTGCCATCAGTGACATCCTAGCTAACTATGGCTACACCTTC.

The J gene is TRBJ2-1, the V gene TRBV27; 8 bases map to TRBD2. Germline CDR1 reads MNHEY; CDR2 reads SMNVEV (reference sequence). CDR3 length: 16 amino acids. V trimming: 5 bases; J trimming: 7 bases; junction bases outside the gene matches: 13. CDR3 loop: CASSAERGSRRNEQFF. Written as DNA, the CDR3 is TGTGCCAGCAGTGCGGAGCGGGGGTCAAGGAGGAATGAGCAGTTCTTC.

DNA for the CDR3: TGCGCCAGCAGCTCAGACGGGGGGGCCGTCGGGGAGCTGTTTTTT. Its protein is CASSSDGGAVGELFF. The rearrangement links TRBV5-1 to TRBJ2-2, with TRBD2 identical over 8 bases. The CDR3 covers 15 residues. V trimming: 3 bases; J trimming: 7 bases; junction bases outside the gene matches: 8. Per germline, CDR1 SGHRS and CDR2 YFSETQ. Full variable domain (outside the CDR3, taken from reference TRBV5-1 and TRBJ2-2): KAGVTQTPRYLIKTRGQQVTLSCSPISGHRSVSWYQQTPGQGLQFLFEYFSETQRNKGNFPGRFSGRQFSNSRSEMNVSTLELGDSALYLCASSSDGGAVGELFFGEGSRLTVL.

This clone showed up just a few times. The chain's CDR3 is CASSEGSGYNSPLHF. CDR3 bases: TGTGCCAGCAGTGAAGGCTCGGGATATAATTCACCCCTCCACTTT. The chain recombines TRBV6-4 with TRBJ1-6; D call uncertain. The CDR3 contains 15 residues. Trimming shortened V by 3 bases and J by 4 bases, and 10 bases separated the two germline ends. The germline CDR1 and CDR2 sequences are MRHNA and SNTAGT.

The CDR3 coding sequence is TGTGCCTACGGGGCGGACAGGAGGGGCACCGGGGAGCTGTTTTTT. This translates into CAYGADRRGTGELFF. The gene calls are TRBV10-3 and TRBJ2-2; a weak D match, TRBD1 (7 bases). The CDR3 contains 15 residues. CDR1 is ENHRY and CDR2 is SYGVKD in the germline V gene. V was clipped by 11 bases and J by 4 bases, with 20 bases between them.

The gene calls are TRBV15 and TRBJ2-7, with D possibly being TRBD1 (6 bases). Per germline, CDR1 LNHNV and CDR2 YYDKDF (reference sequence). V dropped 4 bases and J dropped 4 bases, with 20 bases sitting between them. This CDR3 comprises 16 residues. CDR3 DNA sequence: TGTGCCACCAGCACAAACACAGGGACCCCCGTTTACGAGCAGTACTTC. As protein: CATSTNTGTPVYEQYF.

The chain links TRBV27 to TRBJ1-6; D unresolved. Deletions cut 6 bases from V and 5 bases from J, with 14 bases between. The CDR3 totals 15 residues. CDR1 MNHEY and CDR2 SMNVEV come from the germline V gene (reference sequence). CDR3 in amino acids: CASSGEPNDNSPLHF. The DNA of the CDR3 is TGTGCCAGCAGCGGAGAGCCAAACGATAATTCACCCCTCCACTTT.

This clone was observed a handful of times. The chain is built from TRBV6-6 and TRBJ2-7; D perhaps matches TRBD2 (5 bases). The CDR3 totals 12 residues. CDR1 is MNHNY and CDR2 is SVGAGI in the germline V gene (reference sequence). Trimming removed 4 bases from V and 3 bases from J, with 7 bases in between. The CDR3 sequence is CASSLGDYEQYF. As DNA, the CDR3 is TGTGCCAGCAGTTTGGGAGACTACGAGCAGTACTTC.

In its sample, this clone was seen a few times. V and J are TRBV5-8 and TRBJ1-1, with TRBD1 as a possible D gene (6 bases). With 1 base removed from V and 1 base from J, the gap between germline ends came to 8 bases. In germline, CDR1 is SGHTS, CDR2 YDEGEE. This CDR3 contains 14 residues. The CDR3 here is CASSLKGGNTEAFF. The CDR3 DNA sequence: TGTGCCAGCAGCTTGAAAGGGGGGAACACTGAAGCTTTCTTT.

This chain connects TRBV27 to TRBJ1-2, with D possibly being TRBD1 (6 bases). Trimming took off 3 bases at V and 8 bases at J, with 19 bases between the two ends. This CDR3 contains 15 residues. Germline V CDR1 and CDR2: MNHEY, SMNVEV (reference sequence). CDR3 amino acids: CASSFSGQRLGGYTF. The CDR3 DNA reads as TGTGCCAGCAGTTTTAGTGGACAGCGTTTAGGAGGCTACACCTTC.

The J gene is TRBJ2-7, the V gene TRBV5-1, with a weak D call TRBD2 (6 bases). V dropped 0 bases and J dropped 0 bases, with 13 bases sitting between them. CDR1 is SGHRS, CDR2 YFSETQ, per germline. This CDR3 is 16 amino acids long. DNA of the CDR3: TGCGCCAGCAGCTTGGTTCCGGGAGTGAGCTCCTACGAGCAGTACTTC. Translated: CASSLVPGVSSYEQYF. Using reference TRBV5-1 and TRBJ2-7 for the parts outside the CDR3, the full variable domain is KAGVTQTPRYLIKTRGQQVTLSCSPISGHRSVSWYQQTPGQGLQFLFEYFSETQRNKGNFPGRFSGRQFSNSRSEMNVSTLELGDSALYLCASSLVPGVSSYEQYFGPGTRLTVT.

This rearrangement joins TRBV5-4 to TRBJ2-7; maybe TRBD2 (5 bases). The germline gives CDR1 SGHNT, CDR2 YYREEE (reference sequence). The ends were cut back, 3 bases at V and 2 bases at J, with 9 bases in the middle. The CDR3 has 13 amino acids. In nucleotides, the CDR3 is TGTGCCAGCAGCTGCGACGGGGCCTACGAGCAGTACTTC. Residues: CASSCDGAYEQYF.

The chain employs TRBV7-6 and TRBJ1-4; 7 bases agree with TRBD1. This CDR3 is 19 amino acids long. The germline CDR1 and CDR2 sequences are SGHVS and FNYEAQ. V lost 3 bases, J lost 6 bases, and 19 bases stayed unmatched. CDR3 coding DNA: TGTGCCAGCAGCTTTATTCCCGGGACAGTGAGCGTGGGGGATGAAAAACTGTTTTTT. Protein: CASSFIPGTVSVGDEKLFF.

This clone showed up just once. This chain links TRBV5-1 with TRBJ2-1, with 8 bases fitting TRBD2. The V segment lost 0 bases and the J segment 7 bases; nucleotides outside the gene matches: 6. Germline V gene sequence: CDR1 SGHRS, CDR2 YFSETQ. The CDR3 contains 15 residues. The CDR3 is CASSLALAGLNEQFF. The CDR3 coding sequence is TGCGCCAGCAGCTTGGCTCTAGCGGGCCTTAATGAGCAGTTCTTC. The whole variable domain, filled in from reference TRBV5-1 and TRBJ2-1, reads KAGVTQTPRYLIKTRGQQVTLSCSPISGHRSVSWYQQTPGQGLQFLFEYFSETQRNKGNFPGRFSGRQFSNSRSEMNVSTLELGDSALYLCASSLALAGLNEQFFGPGTRLTVL.